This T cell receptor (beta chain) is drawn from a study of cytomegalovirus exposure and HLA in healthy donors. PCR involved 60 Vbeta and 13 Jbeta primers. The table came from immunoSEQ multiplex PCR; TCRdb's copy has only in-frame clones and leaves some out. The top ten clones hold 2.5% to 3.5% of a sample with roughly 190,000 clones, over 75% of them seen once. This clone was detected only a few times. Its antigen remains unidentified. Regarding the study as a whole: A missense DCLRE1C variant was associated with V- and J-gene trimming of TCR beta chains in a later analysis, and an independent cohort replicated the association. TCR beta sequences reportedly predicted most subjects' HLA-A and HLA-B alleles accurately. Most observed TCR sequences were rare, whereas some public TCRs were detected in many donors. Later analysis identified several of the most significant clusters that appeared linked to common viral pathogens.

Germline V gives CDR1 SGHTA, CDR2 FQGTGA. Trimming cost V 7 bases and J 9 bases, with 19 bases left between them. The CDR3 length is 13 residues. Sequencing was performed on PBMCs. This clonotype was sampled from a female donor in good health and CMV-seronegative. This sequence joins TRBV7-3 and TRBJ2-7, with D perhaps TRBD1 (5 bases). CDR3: CASTPGSGRRQYF. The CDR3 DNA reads TGTGCCAGCACACCAGGGTCCGGGCGCAGGCAGTACTTC. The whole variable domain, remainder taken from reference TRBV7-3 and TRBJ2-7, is GAGVSQTPSNKVTEKGKYVELRCDPISGHTALYWYRQSLGQGPEFLIYFQGTGAADDSGLPNDRFFAVRPEGSVSTLKIQRTERGDSAVYLCASTPGSGRRQYFGPGTRLTVT.